The 17 T cell receptor beta chains below were found in one sample sequenced in a study of T cell responses to AZD1222 COVID-19 vaccine. Generated by immunoSEQ multiplex PCR, the TCRdb table keeps only in-frame clones and is missing some. The table records around 99,000 clones, 87% of them present only once. Source: peripheral blood, taken on day 0 of AZD1222 vaccination. These receptor sequences come from an adult in good health.

This clone appeared once. J is TRBJ2-7 and V is TRBV28; the D gene is possibly TRBD1 (6 bases). Germline CDR1 MDHEN, CDR2 SYDVKM. The ends were cut back, 7 bases at V and 2 bases at J, with 18 bases in the middle. The CDR3 totals 15 residues. The CDR3 loop is CASNPPGTTAYEQYF. CDR3 nucleotides: TGTGCCAGCAACCCCCCCGGGACAACCGCCTACGAGCAGTACTTC. Supplemented by reference TRBV28 and TRBJ2-7, the full variable domain reads DVKVTQSSRYLVKRTGEKVFLECVQDMDHENMFWYRQDPGLGLRLIYFSYDVKMKEKGDIPEGYSVSREKKERFSLILESASTNQTSMYLCASNPPGTTAYEQYFGPGTRLTVT.

V is TRBV3-1 (or the pseudogene TRBV3-2) and J is TRBJ2-7; no definite D call. With 3 bases removed from V and 0 bases from J, the gap between germline ends came to 9 bases. The germline gives CDR1 LGHDT, CDR2 YNNKEL (reference sequence). The CDR3 is 14 amino acids. CDR3 sequence: CASSHTGNSYEQYF. The CDR3 DNA follows: TGTGCCAGCAGCCATACCGGAAACTCCTACGAGCAGTACTTC.

V and J are TRBV6-1 and TRBJ2-5; no clear D gene. V lost 2 bases, J lost 5 bases, and 9 bases lay in between. CDR3 length: 13 amino acids. The germline V gene has CDR1 MNHNS and CDR2 SASEGT. The CDR3 nucleotides are TGTGCCAGCAGTGAATATGGGGTCGAGACCCAGTACTTC. It yields the protein CASSEYGVETQYF.

The chain has TRBV2 and TRBJ1-3; maybe TRBD1 (5 bases). This CDR3 has 12 residues. Germline lookup yields CDR1 SNHLY and CDR2 FYNNEI. Trimming stripped 3 bases from V and 9 bases from J, with 9 bases between. CDR3 loop: CASSEGGGTIYF. The CDR3, as DNA: TGTGCCAGCAGTGAGGGGGGAGGCACCATATATTTT.

The chain links TRBV10-3 to TRBJ2-7; D gene ambiguous. The CDR3 is 14 residues long. Germline V CDR1 and CDR2: ENHRY, SYGVKD. With 3 bases removed from V and 0 bases from J, the gap between germline ends came to 9 bases. The CDR3 loop is CAISDIVTSYEQYF. CDR3 nucleotide sequence: TGTGCCATCAGTGATATTGTCACCTCCTACGAGCAGTACTTC.

The chain employs TRBV7-9 and TRBJ2-7; 8 nucleotides line up with TRBD1. The germline CDR1 and CDR2 sequences are SEHNR and FQNEAQ (reference sequence). The junction had 6 bases not matched to a gene; V was cut back by 3 bases and J by 2 bases. The CDR3 is 15 amino acids. This CDR3 is CASSLSGQGTYEQYF. CDR3 coding DNA: TGTGCCAGCAGCTTGTCCGGACAGGGCACCTACGAGCAGTACTTC.

The chain links TRBV3-1 (or the pseudogene TRBV3-2) to TRBJ2-1, with 7 bases matching TRBD2. The CDR3 has 16 amino acids. V shed 1 base and J 3 bases; nucleotides not matched to a gene: 6. CDR1 LGHDT and CDR2 YNNKEL come from the germline V gene (reference sequence). The CDR3 sequence: CASSQGPPGGYNEQFF. CDR3 DNA sequence: TGTGCCAGCAGCCAAGGCCCGCCGGGGGGCTACAATGAGCAGTTCTTC.

This chain links TRBV27 with TRBJ1-6; no reliable D call. Germline V CDR1 and CDR2: MNHEY, SMNVEV (reference sequence). With 6 bases removed from V and 6 bases from J, the gap between germline ends came to 9 bases. This CDR3 comprises 13 residues. The CDR3 sequence: CASSSRLNSPLHF. The CDR3, as DNA: TGTGCCAGCAGCTCCCGACTTAATTCACCCCTCCACTTT.

The V gene is TRBV27, the J gene TRBJ1-2, with 8 bases fitting TRBD1. V shed 5 bases and J 3 bases; nucleotides not matched to a gene: 8. The germline CDR1 and CDR2 sequences are MNHEY and SMNVEV (reference sequence). This CDR3 region has 15 residues. In nucleotides, the CDR3 is TGTGCCAGCAGTCCCTGGGACAGGTCGGACTATGGCTACACCTTC. Translation: CASSPWDRSDYGYTF.

The chain links TRBV10-1 to TRBJ2-2; D perhaps matches TRBD2 (6 bases). This CDR3 comprises 15 residues. V lost 0 bases and J 1 base, leaving 6 bases between the germline ends. CDR1 WNHNN and CDR2 SYGVQD come from the germline V gene (reference sequence). CDR3 residues: CASSESGGNTGELFF. CDR3 nucleotides: TGCGCCAGCAGTGAGTCGGGAGGGAACACCGGGGAGCTGTTTTTT.

The rearrangement uses TRBV19 and TRBJ2-7; 9 bases agree with TRBD1. Germline CDR1 and CDR2: LNHDA and SQIVND (reference sequence). V was clipped by 4 bases and J by 5 bases; unmatched bases: 6. This CDR3 is 14 amino acids long. The CDR3 DNA reads TGTGCCAGTAGTAGACAGGACAGGGGACACGAGCAGTACTTC. This sequence encodes CASSRQDRGHEQYF.

The V and J genes are TRBV11-3 and TRBJ2-2; D assignment may be TRBD1 or TRBD2 (6 bases each). The CDR3 is 16 residues long. Trimming removed 3 bases from V and 0 bases from J, with 11 bases in between. Germline CDR1 and CDR2: SGHNT and YENEEA. The CDR3 loop is CASSFGGPANTGELFF. The CDR3, as DNA: TGTGCCAGCAGCTTTGGGGGGCCTGCGAACACCGGGGAGCTGTTTTTT.

The V call is TRBV11-2, the J call TRBJ1-4; D call uncertain. The CDR3 runs 15 residues. CDR1 and CDR2 (germline): SGHAT, FQNNGV. V shed 5 bases and J shed 3 bases, with 13 bases lying between them. The DNA for the CDR3 is TGTGCCAGCAGCGCCCCGGAGGGCGCTAATGAAAAACTGTTTTTT. It specifies CASSAPEGANEKLFF.

This clone came up a few times. The chain employs TRBV6-2 or TRBV6-3 and TRBJ2-7; TRBD2 matches at 7 bases. There are 17 residues in the CDR3. Germline V gene lookup returns CDR1 MNHEY and CDR2 SVGEGT. Trimming took 3 bases from V and 1 from J; bases not matched to a gene: 12. The CDR3 reads CASSYGLRAGVSYEQYF. CDR3 nucleotides: TGTGCCAGCAGTTATGGTTTGCGGGCGGGAGTATCCTACGAGCAGTACTTC.

The chain employs TRBV6-5 and TRBJ1-1, with D tentatively TRBD1 (5 bases). Germline CDR1 reads MNHEY; CDR2 reads SVGAGI. The CDR3 covers 15 residues. Trimming shortened V by 4 bases and J by 3 bases, and 15 bases separated the two germline ends. CDR3 in DNA: TGTGCCAGCAGTTCCGCCTCTGGGGGGGACACTGAAGCTTTCTTT. Translating it yields CASSSASGGDTEAFF.

This chain connects TRBV5-6 to TRBJ2-7; 10 bases map to TRBD1. The CDR3 covers 15 residues. Germline CDR1 is SGHDT and CDR2 is YYEEEE. V lost 0 bases and J lost 5; bases outside the gene matches: 5. The CDR3 coding sequence is TGTGCCAGCAGCTTGGCCGGGACAGGGGCCCACGAGCAGTACTTC. It codes for CASSLAGTGAHEQYF.

The rearrangement uses TRBV9 and TRBJ1-1; D not resolved. The length of the CDR3 is 14 residues. Germline V CDR1 and CDR2: SGDLS, YYNGEE. V lost 0 bases and J 5 bases, leaving 11 bases between the germline ends. CDR3 sequence reads: CASSVGVGMTEAFF. CDR3 DNA: TGTGCCAGCAGCGTAGGAGTAGGGATGACTGAAGCTTTCTTT.